This T cell receptor beta chain was captured in a study of T-cell reconstitution after alpha-beta-depleted transplantation in children. General study points: At day 60, the high TCRbeta diversity found in some patients originated from recipient T cells and thymic progenitors that had survived.

On this clonotype: Its antigen is unidentified.

The TCRbeta library was prepared with unique molecular identifiers. TCRdb reprocessed the PCR reads with MiXCR, giving one entry per CDR3 protein. Among fewer than 550,000 distinct CDR3 sequences listed, more than 9.5% were seen once. Germline CDR1 is SQVTM and CDR2 is ANQGSEA. The CDR3 is 12 amino acids. V lost 6 bases and J lost 9, with 15 bases in between. This clonotype originated in a female patient aged 2-10 years who had a stem cell transplant for aplastic anemia, so the T cells may come from the graft donor. The sample in question was PBMCs, mostly from graft donor cells, obtained 180 days after TCRalphabeta/CD19-depleted stem cell transplant. This sequence joins TRBV29-1 and TRBJ1-5; perhaps TRBD1 as D (5 bases). This CDR3 reads CSVATGAGPQHF. The CDR3 DNA follows: TGCAGCGTGGCAACAGGCGCCGGGCCCCAGCATTTT.